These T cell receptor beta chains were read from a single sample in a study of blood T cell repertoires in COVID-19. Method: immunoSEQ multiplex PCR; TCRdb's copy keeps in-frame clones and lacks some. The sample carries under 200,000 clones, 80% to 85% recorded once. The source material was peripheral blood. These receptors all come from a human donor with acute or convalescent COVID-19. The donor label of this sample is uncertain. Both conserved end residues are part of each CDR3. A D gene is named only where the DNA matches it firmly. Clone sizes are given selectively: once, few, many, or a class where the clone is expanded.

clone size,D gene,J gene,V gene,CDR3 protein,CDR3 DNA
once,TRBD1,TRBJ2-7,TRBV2,CASTKDRDRAYEQYF,TGTGCCAGCACCAAAGACCGGGACAGAGCCTACGAGCAGTACTTC
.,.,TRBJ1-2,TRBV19,CASKDNLYGYTF,TGTGCCAGTAAGGACAACCTCTATGGCTACACCTTC
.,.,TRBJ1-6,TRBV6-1,CASSEPDRQSLHF,TGTGCCAGCAGTGAACCCGATCGACAGTCCCTCCACTTT
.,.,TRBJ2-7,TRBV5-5,CASSQLTSSYEQYF,TGTGCCAGCAGCCAACTTACTAGCTCCTACGAGCAGTACTTC
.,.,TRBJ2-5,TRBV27,CASRGSPRETQYF,TGTGCCAGCAGGGGGAGTCCGAGGGAGACCCAGTACTTC
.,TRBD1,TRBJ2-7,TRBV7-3,CASSLKARQGAYEQYF,TGTGCCAGCAGCTTAAAAGCTCGGCAGGGGGCCTACGAGCAGTACTTC
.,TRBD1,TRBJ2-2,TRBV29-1,CSVDGTGGYTGELFF,TGCAGCGTCGATGGGACAGGGGGTTACACCGGGGAGCTGTTTTTT
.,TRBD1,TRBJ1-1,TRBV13,CASRISGGSEAFF,TGTGCCAGCAGGATATCAGGGGGGAGTGAAGCTTTCTTT
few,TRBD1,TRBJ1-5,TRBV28,CASSPQGKGHQPQHF,TGTGCCAGCAGTCCACAGGGGAAAGGGCATCAGCCCCAGCATTTT
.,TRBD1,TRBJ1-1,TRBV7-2,CASSPRTGEVPAFF,TGTGCCAGCAGCCCACGGACAGGGGAGGTGCCAGCTTTCTTT
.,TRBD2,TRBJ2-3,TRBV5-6,CASSPGRLAGNTDTQYF,TGTGCCAGCAGCCCGGGTCGGCTAGCGGGAAACACAGATACGCAGTATTTT
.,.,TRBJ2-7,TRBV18,CASSRSGSLYEQYF,TGTGCCAGCTCACGTAGTGGGAGCCTCTACGAGCAGTACTTC
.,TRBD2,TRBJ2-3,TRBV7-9,CASNILAGETDTQYF,TGTGCCAGCAACATACTAGCGGGAGAGACAGATACGCAGTATTTT
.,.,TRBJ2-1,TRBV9,CASSASTNTYNEQFF,TGTGCCAGCAGCGCGTCGACTAATACGTACAATGAGCAGTTCTTC
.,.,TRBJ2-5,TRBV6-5,CASSARDKTETQYF,TGTGCCAGCAGCGCCCGGGACAAGACAGAGACCCAGTACTTC
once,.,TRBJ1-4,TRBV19,CASSIVTGVTNEKLFF,TGTGCCAGTAGTATAGTTACGGGGGTAACTAATGAAAAACTGTTTTTT
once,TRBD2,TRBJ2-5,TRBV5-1,CASSLAASGQETQYF,TGCGCCAGCAGCTTGGCAGCTAGCGGCCAAGAGACCCAGTACTTC
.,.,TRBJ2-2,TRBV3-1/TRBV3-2,CASSQAWMTVNTGELFF,TGTGCCAGCAGCCAAGCGTGGATGACAGTGAACACCGGGGAGCTGTTTTTT
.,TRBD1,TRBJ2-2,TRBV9,CASSVYLGTVNTGELFF,TGTGCCAGCAGCGTTTACCTAGGGACAGTTAACACCGGGGAGCTGTTTTTT
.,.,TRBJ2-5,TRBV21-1,CASSKVASGGAWETQYF,TGTGCCAGCAGCAAAGTGGCTAGCGGGGGGGCCTGGGAGACCCAGTACTTC
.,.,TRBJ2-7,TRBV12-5,CASGLVLGTRTYEQYF,TGTGCTAGTGGTTTGGTACTTGGCACCAGGACCTACGAGCAGTACTTC
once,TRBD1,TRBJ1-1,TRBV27,CASRRQGSSPTEAFF,TGTGCCAGCAGAAGACAGGGTAGCAGCCCCACTGAAGCTTTCTTT
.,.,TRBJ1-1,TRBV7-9,CASSLDMHTEAFF,TGTGCCAGCAGCTTAGACATGCACACTGAAGCTTTCTTT
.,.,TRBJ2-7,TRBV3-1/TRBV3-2,CASSLPAGSSYEQYF,TGTGCCAGCAGCCTGCCTGCGGGGAGCTCCTACGAGCAGTACTTC
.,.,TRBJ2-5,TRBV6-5,CASRGTGRETQYF,TGTGCCAGCAGGGGGACTGGGAGGGAGACCCAGTACTTC
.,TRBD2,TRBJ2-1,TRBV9,CASSARLATEQFF,TGTGCCAGCAGCGCGAGACTAGCCACCGAGCAGTTCTTC
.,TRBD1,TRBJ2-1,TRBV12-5,CASGLGTGQGQFF,TGTGCTAGTGGTTTGGGTACAGGACAGGGGCAGTTCTTC
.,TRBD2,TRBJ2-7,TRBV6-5,CASSKTSGSSYEQYF,TGTGCCAGCAGTAAAACTAGCGGGAGCTCCTACGAGCAGTACTTC
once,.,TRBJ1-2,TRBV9,CASSETGYGYTF,TGTGCCAGCAGCGAGACAGGATATGGCTACACCTTC
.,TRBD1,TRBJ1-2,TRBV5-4,CASSPNRQGLYGYTF,TGTGCCAGCAGCCCTAATAGACAGGGTCTCTATGGCTACACCTTC
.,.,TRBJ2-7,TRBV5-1,CASSFSGGGVNDEQYF,TGCGCCAGCAGCTTTTCCGGAGGGGGCGTGAACGACGAGCAGTACTTC
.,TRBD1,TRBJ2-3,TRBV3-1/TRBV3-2,CASSYRDRSTDTQYF,TGTGCCAGCAGCTACCGGGACAGGAGCACAGATACGCAGTATTTT
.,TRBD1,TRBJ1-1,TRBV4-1,CASSQEGGLGAFF,TGCGCCAGCAGCCAAGAAGGGGGCCTTGGAGCTTTCTTT